This T cell receptor beta chain was sequenced in a study of blood T cell repertoires in COVID-19. Study background: Sample material is recorded as cDNA or gDNA derived from T cells, B-cell-depleted T cells, or PBMCs.

As processed by the authors: Estimates of nucleated cell counts were drawn from the amplification of reference gene primers. The protocol was immunoSEQ multiplex PCR, while the TCRdb copy is restricted to in-frame clones and leaves out a portion. Clonal size and the V and J genes are those of that table, whereas D and trimming came from the DNA. The data hold approximately 270,000 clones, with 90% observed a single time. This clone appeared once. All enrollees were roughly 18 to 89 years old and from 24 US areas. Participants were placed into cohorts based on the clinical history they reported. J lost 5 bases, V lost 3 bases, and 4 bases had no gene match. CDR3 length equals 13 residues. CDR1 is PRHDT, CDR2 FYEKMQ, per germline (reference sequence).

This TCR derives from a woman in her 30s with acute COVID-19. Material: PBMCs or T cells enriched from blood (not recorded which). The gene calls are TRBV13 and TRBJ2-7; 7 bases align to TRBD1. The CDR3 spells CASSLGQYDEQYF. CDR3 bases: TGTGCCAGCAGCTTGGGACAGTACGACGAGCAGTACTTC.